This entry concerns a single T cell receptor (beta chain). What it binds is not known. Sequencing libraries made from TCR beta cDNA carried unique molecular identifiers. Input of about 1 to 11 million T cells yielded 450,000 to 550,000 cDNA molecules. TCRdb fed the PCR reads into MiXCR, producing one record per CDR3 protein. The repertoire has about 770,000 distinct CDR3 sequences, about 45% of them found once; the top ten carry approximately 5%. This sample is part of a study of post-analysis software for immune sequencing data. Study-level information: The patients showed relapsing-remitting, secondary progressive and progressive-relapsing multiple sclerosis courses. General study findings and limits: Among multiple sclerosis patients, normalized Chao1 diversity was significantly below that of controls.

The source is a girl aged 5 to 17 with multiple sclerosis. Sequencing input: blood.

CDR3 sequence (DNA): TGTGCCAGCAGTTTTTCTGGCGTCTATGGCTACACCTTC. Its protein product is CASSFSGVYGYTF. The rearrangement links TRBV12-3 or TRBV12-4 to TRBJ1-2; D unresolved. Trimming shortened V by 3 bases and J by 4 bases, and 9 bases separated the two germline ends. The CDR3 totals 13 residues.